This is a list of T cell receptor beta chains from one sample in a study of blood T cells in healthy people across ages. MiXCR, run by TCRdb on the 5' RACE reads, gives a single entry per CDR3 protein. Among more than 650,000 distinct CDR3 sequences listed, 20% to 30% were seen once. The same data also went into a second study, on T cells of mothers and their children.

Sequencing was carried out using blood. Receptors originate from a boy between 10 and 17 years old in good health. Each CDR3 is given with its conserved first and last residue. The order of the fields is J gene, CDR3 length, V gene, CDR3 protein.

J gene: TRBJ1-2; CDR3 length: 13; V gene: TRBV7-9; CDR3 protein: CASSWDRVNGYTF
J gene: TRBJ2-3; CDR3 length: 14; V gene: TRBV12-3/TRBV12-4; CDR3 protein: CASSPGGDVDTQYF
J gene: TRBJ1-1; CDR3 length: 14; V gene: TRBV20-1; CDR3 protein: CSARDGQGHTEAFF
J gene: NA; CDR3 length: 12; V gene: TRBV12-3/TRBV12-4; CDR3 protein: CASSVGVLEQFF
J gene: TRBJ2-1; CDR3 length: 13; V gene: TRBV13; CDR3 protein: CASSLSGGLEQFF
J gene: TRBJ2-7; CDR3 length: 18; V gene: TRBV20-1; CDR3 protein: CSARDLASGGPFSYEQYF
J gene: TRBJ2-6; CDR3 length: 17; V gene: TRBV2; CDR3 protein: CASSLDRGQGGANVLTF
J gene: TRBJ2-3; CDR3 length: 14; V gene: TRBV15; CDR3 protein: CATSRRGGTDTQYF
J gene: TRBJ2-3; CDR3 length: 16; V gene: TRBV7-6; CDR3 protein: CASSHSVGKTTDTQYF
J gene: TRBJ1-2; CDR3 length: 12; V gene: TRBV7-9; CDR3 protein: CASSLWVDGYTF
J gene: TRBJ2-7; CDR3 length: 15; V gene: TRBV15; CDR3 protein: CATSSGGARVYEQYF
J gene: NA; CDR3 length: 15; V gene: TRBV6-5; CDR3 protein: CASSKSRGYRYEQYF
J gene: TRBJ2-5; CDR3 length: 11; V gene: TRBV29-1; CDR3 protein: CSVPAGETQYF
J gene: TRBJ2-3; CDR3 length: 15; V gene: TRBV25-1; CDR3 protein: CASSDRGFSTDTQYF